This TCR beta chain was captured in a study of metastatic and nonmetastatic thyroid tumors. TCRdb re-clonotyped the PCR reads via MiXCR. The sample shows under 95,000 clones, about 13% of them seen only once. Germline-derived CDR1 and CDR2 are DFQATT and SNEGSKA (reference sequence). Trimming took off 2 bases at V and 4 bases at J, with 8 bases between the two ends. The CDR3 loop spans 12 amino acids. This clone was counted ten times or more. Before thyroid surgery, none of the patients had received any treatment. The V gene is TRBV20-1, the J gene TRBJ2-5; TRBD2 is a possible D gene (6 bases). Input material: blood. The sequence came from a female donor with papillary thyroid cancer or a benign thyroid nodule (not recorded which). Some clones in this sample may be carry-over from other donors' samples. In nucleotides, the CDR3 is TGCAGTGCTAGATCGGGGGTAGAGACCCAGTACTTC. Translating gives CSARSGVETQYF.